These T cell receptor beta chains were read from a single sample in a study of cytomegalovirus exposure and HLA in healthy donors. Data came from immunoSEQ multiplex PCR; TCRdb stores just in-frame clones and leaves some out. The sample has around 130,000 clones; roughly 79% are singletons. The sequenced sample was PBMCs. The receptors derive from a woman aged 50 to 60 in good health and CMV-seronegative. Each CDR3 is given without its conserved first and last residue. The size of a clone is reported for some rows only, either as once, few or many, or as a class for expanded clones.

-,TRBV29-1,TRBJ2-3,SVTSGRDTQY
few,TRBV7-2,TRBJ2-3,ASSLALLSPDTQY
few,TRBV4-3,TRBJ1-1,ASSQFRNTEAF
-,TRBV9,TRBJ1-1,ASSVDSRGAEAF
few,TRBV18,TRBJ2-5,ASSPSETQY
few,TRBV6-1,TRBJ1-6,ASSEGQGIGPLH
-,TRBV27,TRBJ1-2,ASSPRGTGRNYGYT
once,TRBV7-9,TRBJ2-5,ASSPGLAGEETQY
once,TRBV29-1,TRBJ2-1,SAPLAGDLYNEQF
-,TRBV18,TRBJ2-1,ASSPLVSGRLNEQF
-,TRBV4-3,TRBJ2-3,ASSPGGTGALDTQY
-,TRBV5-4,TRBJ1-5,ASSQGPNQPQH
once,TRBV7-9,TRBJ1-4,ASSLAQTGNNEKLF
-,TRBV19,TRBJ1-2,ASQKAGSYYGYT
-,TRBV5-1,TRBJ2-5,ASSLVGSGGETQY
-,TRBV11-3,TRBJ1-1,ASSFKGQRRAEAF
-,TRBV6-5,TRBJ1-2,ASSAPTGVNYGYT
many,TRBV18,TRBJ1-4,ASSRQGSGEKLF
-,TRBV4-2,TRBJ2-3,ASSQGISGVQY
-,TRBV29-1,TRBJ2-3,SESRGRGDTQY
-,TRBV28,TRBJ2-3,ASSLRGTTDTQY
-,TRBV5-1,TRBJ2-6,ASSPPTGRSGANVLT
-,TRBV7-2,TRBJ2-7,ASSRLAGVDEQY
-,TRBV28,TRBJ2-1,ASTLGLASNEQF
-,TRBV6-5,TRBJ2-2,ASSYRQGNTGELF
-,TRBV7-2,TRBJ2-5,ASSLYGSRKGETQY
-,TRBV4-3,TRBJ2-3,ASSQDPGTGADTQY
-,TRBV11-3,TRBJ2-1,ASSPLAGVPNEQF
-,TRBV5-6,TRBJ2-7,ASSLTLVSGGREQY
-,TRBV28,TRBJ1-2,ASSPTGLPDYGYT
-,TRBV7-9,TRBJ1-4,ASSYPQGAREKLF
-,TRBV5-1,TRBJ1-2,ASSSFNYGYT
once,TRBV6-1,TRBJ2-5,ASSVSRVAETQY
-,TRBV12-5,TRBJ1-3,ASGTWTGSSGNTIY
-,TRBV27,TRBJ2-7,ASSFWLAGNYEQY
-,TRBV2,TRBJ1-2,ASRDRIYGYT
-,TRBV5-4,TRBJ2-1,ASSLGTSGGYNEQF
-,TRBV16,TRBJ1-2,ASSLPGLAGYGYT
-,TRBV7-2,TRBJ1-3,ASSLSRNTIY
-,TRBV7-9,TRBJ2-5,ASSFAALETQY
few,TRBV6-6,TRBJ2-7,ASRPTGSTYEQY
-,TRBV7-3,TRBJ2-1,ASSFGASYNEQF
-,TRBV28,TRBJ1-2,ASSFLGPSNYGYT
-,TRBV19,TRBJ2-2,ASSTRLGGTGELF
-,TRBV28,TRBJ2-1,ASSKTSLKNEQF
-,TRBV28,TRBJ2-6,ASRGGSGANVLT
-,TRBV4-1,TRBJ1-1,ASSQPQGGTEAF
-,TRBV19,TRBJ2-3,ASSTWAGGRDTQY
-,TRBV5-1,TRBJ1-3,ASSLVGQGAHGNTIY
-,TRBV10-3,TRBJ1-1,AISGNRYTEAF
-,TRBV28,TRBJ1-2,ASSLPGDYGYT
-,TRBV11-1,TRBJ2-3,ASSPQVVSNTQY